Below are 24 T cell receptor beta chains sequenced from a single sample in a study of T cells in Graves' hyperthyroidism and ophthalmopathy. The investigators amplified TCR beta CDR3 regions from RNA transcripts. RT-PCR in the first round (using the HTBI primer set) targeted the TCR CDR3. TCRdb ran MiXCR on the multiplex PCR reads and lists one entry per CDR3 protein. The top ten clones hold about 31% of a sample with about 180,000 distinct CDR3 sequences, over 15% of them seen once. The sample taken for sequencing was blood. These receptors were collected from a woman in her forties or fifties with Graves' hyperthyroidism.

In this sample, this clonotype turned up many times. The chain couples TRBV5-1 to TRBJ1-1; no firm D call. V gave up 0 bases and J gave up 1 base, with 13 bases separating them. The CDR3 runs to 16 residues. Germline lookup yields CDR1 SGHRS and CDR2 YFSETQ. CDR3 in amino acids: CASSLAIMSSNTEAFF. The CDR3 bases are TGCGCCAGCAGCTTGGCCATTATGTCTTCGAACACTGAAGCTTTCTTT.

There are many counts of this clonotype. The chain links TRBV3-1 to TRBJ2-5, with 12 positions matching TRBD2. Trimming cost V 6 bases and J 3 bases; bases outside gene matches: 2. The germline gives CDR1 LGHDT, CDR2 YNNKEL (reference sequence). The CDR3 is 14 amino acids. The CDR3 nucleotides are TGTGCCAGCAGTCGGACTAGCGGGGAAGAGACCCAGTACTTC. It is translated as CASSRTSGEETQYF.

This clonotype came up many times. This rearrangement joins TRBV5-5 to TRBJ2-7; D is undetermined. Per the germline V gene, CDR1 is SGHKS and CDR2 is YYEKEE (reference sequence). The CDR3 sequence is 12 residues long. V lost 1 base, J lost 7 bases, and 9 bases lay in between. The CDR3 coding sequence is TGTGCCAGCAGCTTGCCTTTCGAGGAGCAGTACTTC. This codes for CASSLPFEEQYF.

This clonotype has a count of ten or more. The chain couples TRBV19 to TRBJ1-5; 8 bases fit TRBD1. CDR1 and CDR2 (germline): LNHDA, SQIVND (reference sequence). This CDR3 region has 16 residues. The J segment lost 1 base and the V segment lost 3 bases, leaving 5 bases of the junction unmatched. CDR3 in amino acids: CASSIRQGTSNQPQHF. Written as DNA, the CDR3 is TGTGCCAGTAGTATCAGACAGGGGACAAGCAATCAGCCCCAGCATTTT.

V gene TRBV19 combines with J gene TRBJ2-7; 8 bases align to TRBD2. After removal of 6 bases from V and 2 bases from J, the junction contained 6 bases not matched to a gene. The germline V gene has CDR1 LNHDA and CDR2 SQIVND (reference sequence). The CDR3 covers 14 residues. The CDR3: CASSTAGATYEQYF. The CDR3 DNA reads as TGTGCCAGTAGCACAGCGGGGGCCACCTACGAGCAGTACTTC. Supplemented by reference TRBV19 and TRBJ2-7, the full variable domain reads DGGITQSPKYLFRKEGQNVTLSCEQNLNHDAMYWYRQDPGQGLRLIYYSQIVNDFQKGDIAEGYSVSREKKESFPLTVTSAQKNPTAFYLCASSTAGATYEQYFGPGTRLTVT.

Many counts were recorded for this clonotype. This chain connects TRBV27 to TRBJ1-4, with unresolved D. V dropped 4 bases and J dropped 4 bases, with 10 bases sitting between them. Germline lookup yields CDR1 MNHEY and CDR2 SMNVEV (reference sequence). There are 14 residues in the CDR3. CDR3 sequence: CASSSVQLNEKLFF. In nucleotides, the CDR3 is TGTGCCAGCAGTTCGGTCCAACTTAATGAAAAACTGTTTTTT.

This clonotype was detected many times. The J gene is TRBJ2-4, the V gene TRBV11-2, with a tentative D call TRBD2 (6 bases). The CDR3 is 15 amino acids. Germline V gene lookup returns CDR1 SGHAT and CDR2 FQNNGV. The V and J ends lost 2 bases and 8 bases respectively, with 16 bases between them. CDR3 in amino acids: CASSLSSSGGDIQYF. The CDR3 nucleotides read TGTGCCAGCAGCTTAAGTTCTAGTGGAGGGGACATTCAGTACTTC.

The sample holds one count of this clonotype. The V call is TRBV5-5, the J call TRBJ2-7; the D gene could be TRBD1 or TRBD2 (6 bases each). V was cut by 1 base and J by 6 bases, with 8 bases left in between. This CDR3 has 12 amino acids. CDR1 is SGHKS, CDR2 YYEKEE, per germline (reference sequence). The CDR3 nucleotides are TGTGCCAGCAGCTTGTGGGGGGCCGAGCAGTACTTC. Its protein product is CASSLWGAEQYF.

This clonotype was detected many times. The J gene is TRBJ2-1, the V gene TRBV29-1; tentative D call: TRBD2 (5 bases). Germline V CDR1 and CDR2: SQVTM, ANQGSEA. The CDR3 length is 14 residues. V dropped 6 bases and J dropped 7 bases, with 19 bases sitting between them. The DNA of the CDR3 is TGCAGCGTGGATACTAGTGGGTCGGGAAATGAGCAGTTCTTC. Its protein is CSVDTSGSGNEQFF.

With regard to this clonotype: This may stem from a read error, because a much larger clone lies one nucleotide away. The gene calls are TRBV12-3 or TRBV12-4 and TRBJ2-2, with TRBD2 as a possible D gene (5 bases). CDR3 length: 11 residues. CDR3 loop: CASSRAGKLFF. In nucleotides, the CDR3 is TGTGCCAGCAGTAGAGCCGGGAAGCTGTTTTTT.

The CDR3 reads CASSFGERYGYTF. In DNA form, the CDR3 reads TGTGCCAGCAGTTTTGGAGAGCGGTATGGCTACACCTTC. This chain uses TRBV27 with TRBJ1-2; D is undetermined. The CDR3 consists of 13 residues. V lost 3 bases and J lost 5, with 10 bases in between. Germline-derived CDR1 and CDR2 are MNHEY and SMNVEV (reference sequence).

This clonotype came up many times. The CDR3: CASSPAVGTEDNEQFF. The CDR3 DNA sequence: TGTGCCAGCAGTCCAGCGGTCGGGACAGAAGATAATGAGCAGTTCTTC. The chain carries TRBV27 and TRBJ2-1; 7 nucleotides line up with TRBD1. Losses at the gene ends were 5 bases for V and 7 bases for J; bases not matched to a gene: 14. The CDR3 has 16 amino acids. CDR1 is MNHEY, CDR2 SMNVEV, per germline (reference sequence).

This clonotype was recorded many times. The gene calls are TRBV6-4 and TRBJ2-1; D might be TRBD2 (5 bases). Germline CDR1 is MRHNA and CDR2 is SNTAGT. The length of the CDR3 is 16 residues. V was pared by 4 bases and J by 2 bases, with 15 bases between. CDR3 loop: CASSAGLVRPYNEQFF. The CDR3 region has the DNA TGTGCCAGCAGTGCAGGACTGGTACGCCCCTACAATGAGCAGTTCTTC.

This clonotype was observed many times. This rearrangement joins TRBV10-3 to TRBJ2-3; D is perhaps TRBD2 (7 bases). Germline loops: CDR1 ENHRY, CDR2 SYGVKD. V lost 8 bases and J lost 3, with 15 bases in between. The CDR3 length is 14 residues. CDR3 sequence: CAISRGGETDTQYF. In DNA, the CDR3 is TGTGCCATCTCCCGAGGGGGGGAGACAGATACGCAGTATTTT.

This clonotype was seen at least ten times. The genes are TRBV10-1 and TRBJ2-2; no reliable D call. Germline-derived CDR1 and CDR2 are WNHNN and SYGVQD (reference sequence). This CDR3 has 12 residues. Trimming pared 2 bases from V and 6 bases from J, leaving 4 bases between. CDR3 amino acids: CASSEGAGELFF. Here the CDR3 DNA reads TGCGCCAGCAGTGAGGGGGCCGGGGAGCTGTTTTTT.

This clonotype was counted at least ten times. CDR3 bases: TGTGCCAGCATCCCATCCTACCTCCAAGAGACCCAGTACTTC. Translated, it gives CASIPSYLQETQYF. The chain couples TRBV2 to TRBJ2-5, with D uncertain. V was shortened by 7 bases and J by 1 base, with 13 bases between the two germline ends. Germline CDR1 SNHLY, CDR2 FYNNEI. There are 14 residues in the CDR3.

This clonotype was detected ten times or more. J is TRBJ1-1 and V is TRBV19, with D maybe TRBD1 (6 bases). Germline V gives CDR1 LNHDA, CDR2 SQIVND (reference sequence). V lost 7 bases and J lost 0, with 9 bases in between. This CDR3 spans 13 amino acids. CDR3 residues: CASKWTVNTEAFF. Written as DNA, the CDR3 is TGTGCCAGTAAATGGACAGTGAACACTGAAGCTTTCTTT.

This clonotype has at least ten counts. The J gene is TRBJ2-3, the V gene TRBV20-1; D gene uncertain. The V gene's germline CDR1 is DFQATT and CDR2 SNEGSKA (reference sequence). The CDR3 covers 13 residues. V lost 6 bases and J 6 bases, leaving 16 bases between the germline ends. Here the CDR3 reads CSARSGVRDTQYF. The CDR3 DNA is TGCAGTGCCAGATCAGGCGTCCGGGATACGCAGTATTTT.

There are a few counts of this clonotype. The CDR3 protein is CASSGGVKGYTF. In DNA form, the CDR3 reads TGTGCCAGCAGCGGAGGGGTGAAAGGCTACACCTTC. The J gene is TRBJ1-2, the V gene TRBV7-9; tentatively, D is TRBD1 (5 bases). Between the trimmed V and J ends, which lost 5 bases and 8 bases, there was a span of 12 bases. In germline, CDR1 is SEHNR, CDR2 FQNEAQ (reference sequence). This CDR3 comprises 12 residues.

A single count supports this clonotype. The gene calls are TRBV3-1 and TRBJ1-2, with D uncertain. Trimming shortened V by 0 bases and J by 8 bases, and 13 bases separated the two germline ends. Germline assignment: CDR1 LGHDT and CDR2 YNNKEL (reference sequence). The length of the CDR3 is 14 residues. Here the CDR3 DNA reads TGTGCCAGCAGCCAAGATGAGGAAAAGGGAGGCTACACCTTC. Protein product: CASSQDEEKGGYTF.

V is TRBV4-2 and J is TRBJ1-5; D gene ambiguous. The CDR3 contains 13 residues. Germline V gene lookup returns CDR1 LGHNA and CDR2 YNFKEQ. V lost 0 bases to trimming and J lost 11 bases, with 11 bases between them. CDR3 nucleotide sequence: TGTGCCAGCAGCCAAGAGAGGGAGGAGTCCCAGCATTTT. As protein: CASSQEREESQHF.

The chain couples TRBV27 to TRBJ1-2, with a weak D call TRBD1 (6 bases). Looked up from germline, CDR1 is MNHEY and CDR2 is SMNVEV (reference sequence). V was trimmed by 3 bases and J by 5 bases, leaving 10 bases between them. The CDR3 loop spans 13 amino acids. CDR3 residues: CASSFQGWYGYTF. Written as DNA, the CDR3 is TGTGCCAGCAGTTTCCAGGGGTGGTATGGCTACACCTTC.

The genes are TRBV6-1 and TRBJ2-5; the D is unclear. V gave up 10 bases and J gave up 1 base, with 10 bases separating them. Germline V gene data show CDR1 as MNHNS and CDR2 as SASEGT. The CDR3 extends over 12 amino acids. This CDR3 reads CATRRIQETQYF. CDR3 DNA: TGTGCCACCAGACGGATCCAAGAGACCCAGTACTTC.

This clonotype showed up many times. The chain combines TRBV19 with TRBJ1-1, with a tentative D call TRBD1 (6 bases). This CDR3 is 15 amino acids long. V lost 6 bases, J lost 4 bases, and 18 bases lay in between. Germline V lookup: CDR1 LNHDA, CDR2 SQIVND (reference sequence). Here the CDR3 DNA reads TGTGCCAGTAGGGAAATAAGGGGGGCGGGCACTGAAGCTTTCTTT. It encodes CASREIRGAGTEAFF.